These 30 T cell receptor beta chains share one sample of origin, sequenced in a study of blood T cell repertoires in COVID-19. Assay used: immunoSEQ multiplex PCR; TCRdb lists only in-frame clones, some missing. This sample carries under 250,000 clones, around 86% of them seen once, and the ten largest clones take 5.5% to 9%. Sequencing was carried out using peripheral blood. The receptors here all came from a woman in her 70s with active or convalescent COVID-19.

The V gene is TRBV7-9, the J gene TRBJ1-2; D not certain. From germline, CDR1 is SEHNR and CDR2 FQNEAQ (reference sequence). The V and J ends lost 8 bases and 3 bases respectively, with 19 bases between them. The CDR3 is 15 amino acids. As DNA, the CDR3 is TGTGCCAGCGGGGATCTGGAGGAGAAATACTATGGCTACACCTTC. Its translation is CASGDLEEKYYGYTF. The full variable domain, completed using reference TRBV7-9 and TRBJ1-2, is DTGVSQNPRHKITKRGQNVTFRCDPISEHNRLYWYRQTLGQGPEFLTYFQNEAQLEKSRLLSDRFSAERPKGSFSTLEIQRTEQGDSAMYLCASGDLEEKYYGYTFGSGTRLTVV.

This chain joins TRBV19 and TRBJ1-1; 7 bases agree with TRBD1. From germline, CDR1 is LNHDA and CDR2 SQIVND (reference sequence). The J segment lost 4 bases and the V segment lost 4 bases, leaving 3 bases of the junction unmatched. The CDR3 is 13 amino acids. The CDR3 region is CASSTSGGTEAFF. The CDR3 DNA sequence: TGTGCCAGTAGTACCTCAGGGGGCACTGAAGCTTTCTTT.

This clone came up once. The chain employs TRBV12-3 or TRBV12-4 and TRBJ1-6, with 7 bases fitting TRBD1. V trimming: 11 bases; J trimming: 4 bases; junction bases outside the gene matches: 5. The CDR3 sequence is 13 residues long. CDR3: CAGKQGYNSPLHF. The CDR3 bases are TGTGCCGGGAAACAGGGGTATAATTCACCCCTCCACTTT.

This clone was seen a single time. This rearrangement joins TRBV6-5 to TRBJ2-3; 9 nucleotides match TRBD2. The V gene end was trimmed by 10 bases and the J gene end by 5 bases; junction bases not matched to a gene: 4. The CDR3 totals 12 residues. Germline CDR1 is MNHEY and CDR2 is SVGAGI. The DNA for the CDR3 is TGTGCCACGCGGGGGGGGAGAGATACGCAGTATTTT. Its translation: CATRGGRDTQYF.

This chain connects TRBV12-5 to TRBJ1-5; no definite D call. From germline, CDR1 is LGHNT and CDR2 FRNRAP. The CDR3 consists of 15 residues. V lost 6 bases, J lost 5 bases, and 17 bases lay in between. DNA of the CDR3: TGTGCTAGTGGCCTGAGGACGGGAAGGTATCAGCCCCAGCATTTT. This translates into CASGLRTGRYQPQHF.

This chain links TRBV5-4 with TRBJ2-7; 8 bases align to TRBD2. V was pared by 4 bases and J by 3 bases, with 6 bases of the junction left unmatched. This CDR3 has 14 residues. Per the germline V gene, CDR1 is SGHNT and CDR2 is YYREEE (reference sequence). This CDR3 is CASSRSGGRYEQYF. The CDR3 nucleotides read TGTGCCAGCAGCCGAAGCGGGGGACGCTACGAGCAGTACTTC.

Here the CDR3 DNA reads TGTGCCAGCAGCTTCCCCACCCTGCGGGGGGGCCATGGCAATGAGCAGTTCTTC. Amino acid sequence: CASSFPTLRGGHGNEQFF. The chain uses TRBV5-6 and TRBJ2-1; 9 nucleotides line up with TRBD2. CDR3 length: 18 residues. Germline CDR1 and CDR2: SGHDT and YYEEEE. With V trimmed by 2 bases and J by 6 bases, 15 bases remained unmatched.

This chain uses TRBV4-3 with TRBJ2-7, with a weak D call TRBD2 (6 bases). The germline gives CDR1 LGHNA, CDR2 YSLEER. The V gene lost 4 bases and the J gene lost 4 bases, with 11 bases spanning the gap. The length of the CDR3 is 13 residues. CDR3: CASSPQGGYEQYF. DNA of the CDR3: TGCGCCAGCAGCCCGCAGGGAGGATACGAGCAGTACTTC.

In nucleotides, the CDR3 is TGTGCCAGCTCAGCGGTGGATGAGACCCAGTACTTC. Its translation: CASSAVDETQYF. This chain connects TRBV6-5 to TRBJ2-5; possibly TRBD2 for D (5 bases). There are 12 residues in the CDR3. Looked up from germline, CDR1 is MNHEY and CDR2 is SVGAGI. The germline V and J ends were trimmed by 8 bases and 5 bases, with 12 bases remaining between them.

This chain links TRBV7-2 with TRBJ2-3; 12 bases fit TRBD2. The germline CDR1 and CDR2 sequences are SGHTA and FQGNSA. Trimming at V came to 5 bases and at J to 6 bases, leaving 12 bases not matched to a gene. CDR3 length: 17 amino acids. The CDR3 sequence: CASSGLGLAGARDTQYF. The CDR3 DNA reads TGTGCCAGCAGCGGATTGGGACTAGCGGGTGCACGTGATACGCAGTATTTT.

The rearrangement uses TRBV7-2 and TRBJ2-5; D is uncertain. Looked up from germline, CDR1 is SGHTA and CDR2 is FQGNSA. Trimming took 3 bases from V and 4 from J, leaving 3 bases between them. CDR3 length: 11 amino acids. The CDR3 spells CASSFGETQYF. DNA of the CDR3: TGTGCCAGCAGCTTCGGAGAGACCCAGTACTTC.

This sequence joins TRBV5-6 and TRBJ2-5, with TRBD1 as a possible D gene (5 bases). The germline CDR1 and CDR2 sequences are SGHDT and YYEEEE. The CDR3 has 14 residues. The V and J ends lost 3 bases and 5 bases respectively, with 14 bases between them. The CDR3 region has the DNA TGTGCCAGCAGCTCGGCAGGGTCCGACGAGACCCAGTACTTC. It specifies CASSSAGSDETQYF.

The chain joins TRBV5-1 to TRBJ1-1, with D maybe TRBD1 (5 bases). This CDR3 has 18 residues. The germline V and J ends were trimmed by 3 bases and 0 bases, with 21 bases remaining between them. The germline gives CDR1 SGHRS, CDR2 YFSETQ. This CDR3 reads CASSWGPRGGLMNTEAFF. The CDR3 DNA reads TGCGCCAGCAGCTGGGGCCCTAGAGGAGGGTTGATGAACACTGAAGCTTTCTTT.

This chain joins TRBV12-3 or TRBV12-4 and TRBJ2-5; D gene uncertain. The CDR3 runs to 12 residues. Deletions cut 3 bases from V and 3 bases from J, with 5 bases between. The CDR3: CASSFPKETQYF. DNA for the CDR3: TGTGCCAGCAGTTTCCCCAAAGAGACCCAGTACTTC.

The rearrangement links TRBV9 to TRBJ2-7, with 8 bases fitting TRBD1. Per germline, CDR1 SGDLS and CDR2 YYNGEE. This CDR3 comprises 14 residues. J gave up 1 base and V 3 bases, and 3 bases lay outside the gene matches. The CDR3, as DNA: TGTGCCAGCAGCGGACAGGGGCAATCCTACGAGCAGTACTTC. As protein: CASSGQGQSYEQYF. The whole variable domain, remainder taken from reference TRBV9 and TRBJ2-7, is DSGVTQTPKHLITATGQRVTLRCSPRSGDLSVYWYQQSLDQGLQFLIQYYNGEERAKGNILERFSAQQFPDLHSELNLSSLELGDSALYFCASSGQGQSYEQYFGPGTRLTVT.

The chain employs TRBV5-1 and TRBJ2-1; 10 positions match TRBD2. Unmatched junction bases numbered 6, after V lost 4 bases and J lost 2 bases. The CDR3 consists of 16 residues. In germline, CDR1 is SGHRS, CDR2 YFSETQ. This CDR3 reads CASSPTSGATYNEQFF. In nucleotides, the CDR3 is TGCGCCAGCAGCCCAACTAGCGGGGCAACCTACAATGAGCAGTTCTTC. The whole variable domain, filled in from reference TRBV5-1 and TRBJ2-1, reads KAGVTQTPRYLIKTRGQQVTLSCSPISGHRSVSWYQQTPGQGLQFLFEYFSETQRNKGNFPGRFSGRQFSNSRSEMNVSTLELGDSALYLCASSPTSGATYNEQFFGPGTRLTVL.

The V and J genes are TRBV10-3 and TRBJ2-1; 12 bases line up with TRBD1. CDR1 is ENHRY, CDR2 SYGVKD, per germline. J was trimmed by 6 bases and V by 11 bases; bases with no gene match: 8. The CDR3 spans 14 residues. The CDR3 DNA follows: TGTGCCTCTTCCGGGACAGGGGGCGGCAATGAGCAGTTCTTC. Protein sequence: CASSGTGGGNEQFF.

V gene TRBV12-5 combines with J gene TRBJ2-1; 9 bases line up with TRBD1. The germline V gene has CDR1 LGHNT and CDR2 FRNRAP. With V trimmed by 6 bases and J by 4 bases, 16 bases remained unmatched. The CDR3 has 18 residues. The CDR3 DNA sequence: TGTGCTAGTGGACCCACTCTTTACAAGACAGGGGGATACAATGAGCAGTTCTTC. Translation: CASGPTLYKTGGYNEQFF.

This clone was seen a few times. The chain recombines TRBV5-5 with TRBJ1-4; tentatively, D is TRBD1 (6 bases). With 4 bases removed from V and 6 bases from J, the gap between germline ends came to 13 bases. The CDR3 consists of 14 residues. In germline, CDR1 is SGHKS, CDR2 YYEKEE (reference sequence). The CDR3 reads CASSQQGGDEKLFF. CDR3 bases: TGTGCCAGCAGCCAACAGGGTGGAGATGAAAAACTGTTTTTT.

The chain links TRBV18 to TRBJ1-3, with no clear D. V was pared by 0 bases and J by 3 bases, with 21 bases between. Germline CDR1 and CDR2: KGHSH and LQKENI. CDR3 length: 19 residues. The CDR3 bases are TGTGCCAGCTCACCACCTTTTCCAGGAAGCCTAGGAGGTGGAAACACCATATATTTT. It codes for CASSPPFPGSLGGGNTIYF.

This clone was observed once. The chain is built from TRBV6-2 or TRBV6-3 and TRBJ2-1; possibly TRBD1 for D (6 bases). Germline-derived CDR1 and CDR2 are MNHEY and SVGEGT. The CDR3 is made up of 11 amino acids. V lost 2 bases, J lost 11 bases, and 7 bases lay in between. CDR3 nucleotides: TGTGCCAGCAGTTACGGACAGAAGCAGTTCTTC. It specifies CASSYGQKQFF.

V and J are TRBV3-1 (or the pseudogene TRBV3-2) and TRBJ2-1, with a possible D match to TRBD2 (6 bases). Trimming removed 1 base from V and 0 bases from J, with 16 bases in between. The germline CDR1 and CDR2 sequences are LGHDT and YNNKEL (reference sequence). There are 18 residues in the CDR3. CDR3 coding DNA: TGTGCCAGCAGCCAAGCCACCGGGGGTTACCCCTCCTACAATGAGCAGTTCTTC. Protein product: CASSQATGGYPSYNEQFF.

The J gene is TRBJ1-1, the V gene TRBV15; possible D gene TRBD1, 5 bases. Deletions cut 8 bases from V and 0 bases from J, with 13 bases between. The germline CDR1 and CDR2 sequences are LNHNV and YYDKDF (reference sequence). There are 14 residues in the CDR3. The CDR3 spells CATRAQGLNTEAFF. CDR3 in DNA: TGTGCCACCCGCGCTCAGGGCTTGAACACTGAAGCTTTCTTT.

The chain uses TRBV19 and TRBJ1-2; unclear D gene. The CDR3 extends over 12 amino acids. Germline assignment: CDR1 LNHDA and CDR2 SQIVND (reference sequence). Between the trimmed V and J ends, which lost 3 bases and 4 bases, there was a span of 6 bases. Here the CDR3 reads CASSMTGYGYTF. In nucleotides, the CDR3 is TGTGCCAGTAGTATGACGGGCTATGGCTACACCTTC. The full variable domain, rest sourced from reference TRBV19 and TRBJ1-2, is DGGITQSPKYLFRKEGQNVTLSCEQNLNHDAMYWYRQDPGQGLRLIYYSQIVNDFQKGDIAEGYSVSREKKESFPLTVTSAQKNPTAFYLCASSMTGYGYTFGSGTRLTVV.

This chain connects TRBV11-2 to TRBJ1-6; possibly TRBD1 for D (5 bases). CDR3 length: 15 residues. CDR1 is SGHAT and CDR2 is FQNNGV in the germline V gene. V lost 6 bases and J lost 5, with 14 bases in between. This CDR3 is CASRMGRIDNSPLHF. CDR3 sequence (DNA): TGTGCCAGCAGGATGGGGCGGATAGATAATTCACCCCTCCACTTT.

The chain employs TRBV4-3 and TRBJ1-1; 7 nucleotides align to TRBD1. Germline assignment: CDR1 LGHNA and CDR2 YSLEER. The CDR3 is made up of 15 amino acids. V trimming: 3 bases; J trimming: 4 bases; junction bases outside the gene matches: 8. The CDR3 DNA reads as TGCGCCAGCAGCCATAGTAGGGGGCTAGTCACTGAAGCTTTCTTT. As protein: CASSHSRGLVTEAFF.

The CDR3 DNA reads TGTGCCAGCAGCTTAGGAAGCGCCGGGGAGCTGTTTTTT. Translating gives CASSLGSAGELFF. This sequence joins TRBV7-2 and TRBJ2-2; D is uncertain. Per germline, CDR1 SGHTA and CDR2 FQGNSA. Trimming removed 1 base from V and 6 bases from J, with 6 bases in between. The CDR3 has 13 residues.

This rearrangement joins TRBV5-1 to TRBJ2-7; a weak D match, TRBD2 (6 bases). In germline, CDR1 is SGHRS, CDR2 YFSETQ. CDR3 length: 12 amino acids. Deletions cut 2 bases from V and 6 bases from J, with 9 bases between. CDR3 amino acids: CASSFGGGEQYF. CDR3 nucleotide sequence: TGCGCCAGCAGCTTTGGGGGAGGCGAGCAGTACTTC.

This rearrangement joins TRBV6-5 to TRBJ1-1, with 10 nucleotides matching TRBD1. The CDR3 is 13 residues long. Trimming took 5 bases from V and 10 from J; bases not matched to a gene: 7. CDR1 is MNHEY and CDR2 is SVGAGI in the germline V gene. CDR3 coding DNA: TGTGCCAGCAGTAGGACAGGGGGTACGGGAGCTTTCTTT. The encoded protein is CASSRTGGTGAFF.

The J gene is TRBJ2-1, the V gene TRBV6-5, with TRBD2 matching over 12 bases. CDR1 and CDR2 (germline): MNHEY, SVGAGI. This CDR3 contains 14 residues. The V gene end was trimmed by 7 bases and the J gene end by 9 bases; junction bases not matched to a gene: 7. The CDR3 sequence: CASKLGLAGSEQFF. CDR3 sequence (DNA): TGTGCCAGCAAGCTCGGACTAGCGGGGAGTGAGCAGTTCTTC.